This T cell receptor (beta chain) was identified during a study of beta chain features in type 1 diabetes (dated by TCRdb to between 2017 and 2018). About the full investigation: Patients and healthy donors did not differ in mean age, gender distribution, total cell number or subset yield. A total of about 99,000,000 sorted cells were examined across all samples, and RNA yield correlated strongly with the number of cells per subset. In the study, recently diagnosed type 1 diabetes patients and matched healthy donors were compared on the TCRB repertoires of their sorted circulating CD4+ T cell subsets. Naive and central memory subsets were obtained from all 28 donors, but regulatory and stem cell-like memory subsets were isolated from only 8 patients and roughly 8 healthy donors.

Each donor gave one peripheral blood draw, averaging roughly 100 mL, which was collected into heparinised tubes. A BD FACSAria II was used to sort naive, central memory, regulatory and stem cell-like memory CD4+ T cells with a panel that included CD45RO, CCR7, CD25, CD127, CD95 and CD27. A purity above 98% was achieved for all sorted populations. PBMCs were isolated immediately by Lymphoprep density gradient centrifugation and stained directly without culture. So that batch effects would be minimized, each experiment stained and sorted samples in pairs, pairing one healthy donor with one patient. General conclusions and limits of the study: Shorter templates might be favored by PCR, yet because patient and control samples were amplified and corrected together, any such skew would affect both groups equally. Patients with type 1 diabetes made fewer insertions and deleted more nucleotides at VDJ recombination sites, implying thymic rearrangement abnormalities. Because small numbers of individuals were included in the HLA sub-analyses, any influence of HLA type on TCRB rearrangement was left unresolved. Because cDNA rather than genomic DNA was sequenced, highly expressing activated cells could have been over-represented, although no difference in activation and CD3 levels was found between groups. In all four CD4+ subsets, TCRB CDR3 length was moderately but significantly shorter in type 1 diabetes patients. Naive, central memory and regulatory TCRB repertoires appeared to be more alike among patients than among healthy donors.

Details on this clone: The specificity of this receptor is unknown. No per-base quality is available; no much larger clone lies one base away.

The High Capacity cDNA Reverse Transcription Kit was used to reverse transcribe all of the isolated RNA, meaning that expressed TCRB transcripts were what got sequenced. Naive, central memory and regulatory T cell samples underwent deep immunoSEQ sequencing, averaging around 4 million total reads per sample. Sorted cells were lysed in RLT buffer, and RNA was extracted using DNase-treated RNeasy Micro or Mini kits according to cell number. To prevent cross-contamination, every cell subset was processed on its own, while patient and healthy donor samples were processed together. TCRB sequences were amplified from cDNA with the immunoSEQ multiplex PCR, producing 87-bp fragments spanning the CDR3 region. The amplicons were sequenced using the Illumina HiSeq platform. Turning to the authors' computational methods: PCR bias was computationally corrected using synthetic template baselines, reads within Hamming distance 2 were collapsed, and singletons that could not be merged were discarded. Reads were aligned against IMGT to assign V, D and J genes, CDR3 length and insertions or deletions at six rearrangement sites. Within each subset, clonotype counts were normalized to sorted cell number, after which true diversity and Gini coefficients were computed with the tcR R package. The overlap coefficient, calculated on TCRB nucleotide sequences, was used to quantify repertoire sharing. Out-of-frame TCRB sequences from naive cells were analyzed to stand in for the pre-selection repertoire. TCRdb's version of the immuneACCESS table is confined to in-frame rearrangements and falls short of the full clone set. An unresolved V gene accounts for under half of the shortfall where checked; the remainder is of unknown origin. For V, J and clone size, that table is used; D and trimming come from the DNA. Here the sample has 500,000 to 850,000 clones; over 13% occur a single time. Approximately 0.043% of the sample rests with the top ten.

Between the V and J ends, shortened by 5 bases and 4 bases respectively, the junction contains 6 bases. CDR1 and CDR2, looked up from the germline V gene, are SNHLY and FYNNEI. The CDR3, cysteine through phenylalanine, is 12 amino acids long. The sequence is cut down to CDR3 DNA, 36 bases in frame from base 1. This clonotype was sampled from a young man with type 1 diabetes. The chain uses TRBV2 and TRBJ2-1, with the D gene uncertain. Material for sequencing was naive CD4+ T cells from blood. The cell subset or site tag for this specimen amounts to: true naive CD4+ T cells. CDR3 reads: CASSSPYNEQFF. The sequenced DNA is TGTGCCAGCAGTAGTCCTTACAATGAGCAGTTCTTC.